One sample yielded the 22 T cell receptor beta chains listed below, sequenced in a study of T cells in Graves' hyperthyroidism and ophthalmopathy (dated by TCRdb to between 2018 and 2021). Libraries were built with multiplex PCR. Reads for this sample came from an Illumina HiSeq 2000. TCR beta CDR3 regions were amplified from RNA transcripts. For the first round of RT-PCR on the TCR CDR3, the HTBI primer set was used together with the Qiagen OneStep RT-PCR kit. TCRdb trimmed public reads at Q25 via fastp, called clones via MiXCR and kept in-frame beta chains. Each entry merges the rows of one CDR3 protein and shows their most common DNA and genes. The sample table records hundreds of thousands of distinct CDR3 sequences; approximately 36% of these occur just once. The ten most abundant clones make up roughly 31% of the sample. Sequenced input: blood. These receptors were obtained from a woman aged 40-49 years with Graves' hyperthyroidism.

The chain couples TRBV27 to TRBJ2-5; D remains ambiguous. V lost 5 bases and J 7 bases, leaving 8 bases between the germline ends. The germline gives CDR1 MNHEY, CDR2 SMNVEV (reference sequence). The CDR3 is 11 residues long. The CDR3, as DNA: TGTGCCAGCAGTCTCAAGAGGACCCAGTACTTC. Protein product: CASSLKRTQYF.

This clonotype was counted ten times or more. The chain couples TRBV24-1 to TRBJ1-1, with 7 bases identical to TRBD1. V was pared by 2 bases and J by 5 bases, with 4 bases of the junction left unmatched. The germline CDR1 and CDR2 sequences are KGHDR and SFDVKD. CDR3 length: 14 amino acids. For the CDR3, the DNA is TGTGCCACCAGTGATTCCGGGACAGTAACTGAAGCTTTCTTT. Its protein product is CATSDSGTVTEAFF.

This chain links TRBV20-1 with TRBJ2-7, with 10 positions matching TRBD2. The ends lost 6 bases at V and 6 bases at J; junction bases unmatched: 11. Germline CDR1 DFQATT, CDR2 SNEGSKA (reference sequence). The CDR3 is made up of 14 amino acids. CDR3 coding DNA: TGCAGTGCGGAGAGGTCTAGCGGGAGCCCCGAGCAGTACTTC. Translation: CSAERSSGSPEQYF.

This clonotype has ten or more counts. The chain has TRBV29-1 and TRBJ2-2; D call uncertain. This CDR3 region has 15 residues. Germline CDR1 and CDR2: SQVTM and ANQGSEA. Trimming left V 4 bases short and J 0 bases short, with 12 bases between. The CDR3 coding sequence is TGCAGCGTTGCGCCGGAGTTCGCGAACACCGGGGAGCTGTTTTTT. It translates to CSVAPEFANTGELFF.

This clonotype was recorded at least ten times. The CDR3 bases are TGCAGCGTTGAAGGACAGCTTACCGCCGGCGGCTACACCTTC. Protein: CSVEGQLTAGGYTF. This chain connects TRBV29-1 to TRBJ1-2; tentatively, D is TRBD1 (5 bases). Per the germline V gene, CDR1 is SQVTM and CDR2 is ANQGSEA. The CDR3 contains 14 residues. The germline V and J ends were trimmed by 1 base and 8 bases, with 17 bases remaining between them.

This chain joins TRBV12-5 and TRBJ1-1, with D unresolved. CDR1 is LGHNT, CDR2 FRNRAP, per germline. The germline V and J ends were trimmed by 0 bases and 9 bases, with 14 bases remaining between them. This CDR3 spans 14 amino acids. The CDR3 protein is CASGLVLTDPQAFF. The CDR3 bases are TGTGCTAGTGGTTTGGTACTGACGGACCCCCAAGCTTTCTTT.

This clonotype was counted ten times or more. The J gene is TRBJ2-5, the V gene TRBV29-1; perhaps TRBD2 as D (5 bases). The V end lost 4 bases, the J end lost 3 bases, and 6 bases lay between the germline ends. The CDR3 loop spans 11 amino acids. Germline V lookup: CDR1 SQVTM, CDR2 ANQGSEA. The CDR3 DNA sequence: TGCAGCGTTGCCGGGGAAGAGACCCAGTACTTC. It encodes CSVAGEETQYF. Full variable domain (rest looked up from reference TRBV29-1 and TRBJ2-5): SAVISQKPSRDICQRGTSLTIQCQVDSQVTMMFWYRQQPGQSLTLIATANQGSEATYESGFVIDKFPISRPNLTFSTLTVSNMSPEDSSIYLCSVAGEETQYFGPGTRLLVL.

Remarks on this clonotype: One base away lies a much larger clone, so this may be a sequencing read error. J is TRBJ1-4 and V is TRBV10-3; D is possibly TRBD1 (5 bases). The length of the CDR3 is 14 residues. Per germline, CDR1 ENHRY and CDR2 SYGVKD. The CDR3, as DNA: TGTGCCAGCAGTTTCCGCAGGGACCAAAGTCTACTGTTTTTT. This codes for CASSFRRDQSLLFF.

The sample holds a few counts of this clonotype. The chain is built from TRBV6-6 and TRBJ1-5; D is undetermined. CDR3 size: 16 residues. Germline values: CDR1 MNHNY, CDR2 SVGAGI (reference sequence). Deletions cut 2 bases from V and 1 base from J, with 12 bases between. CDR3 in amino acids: CASSYSPAGSNQPQHF. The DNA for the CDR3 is TGTGCCAGCAGTTACAGCCCAGCGGGAAGCAATCAGCCCCAGCATTTT.

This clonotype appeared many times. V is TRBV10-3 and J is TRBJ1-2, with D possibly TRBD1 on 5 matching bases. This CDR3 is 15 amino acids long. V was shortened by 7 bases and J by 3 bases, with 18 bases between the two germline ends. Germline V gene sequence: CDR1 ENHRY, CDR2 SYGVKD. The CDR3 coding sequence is TGTGCCATCAATGGTTATTCGGGGGTTGACTATGGCTACACCTTC. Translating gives CAINGYSGVDYGYTF.

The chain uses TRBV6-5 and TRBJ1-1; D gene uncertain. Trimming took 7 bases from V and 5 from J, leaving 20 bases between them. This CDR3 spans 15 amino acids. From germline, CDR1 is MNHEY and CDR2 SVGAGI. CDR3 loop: CASIPFRSQETEAFF. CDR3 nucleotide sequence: TGTGCCAGCATCCCCTTCCGCTCCCAGGAGACTGAAGCTTTCTTT.

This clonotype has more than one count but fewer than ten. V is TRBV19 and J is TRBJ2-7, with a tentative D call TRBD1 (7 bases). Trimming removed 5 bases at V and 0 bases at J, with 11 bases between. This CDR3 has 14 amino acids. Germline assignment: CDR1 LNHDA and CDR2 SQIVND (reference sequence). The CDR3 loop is CASSQGGVSYEQYF. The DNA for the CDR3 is TGTGCCAGTAGTCAGGGGGGCGTCTCCTACGAGCAGTACTTC.

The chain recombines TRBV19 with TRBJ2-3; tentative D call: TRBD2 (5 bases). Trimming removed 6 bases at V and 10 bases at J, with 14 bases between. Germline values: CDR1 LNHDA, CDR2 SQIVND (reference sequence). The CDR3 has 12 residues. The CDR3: CASSSGETAQYF. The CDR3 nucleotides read TGTGCCAGTAGCTCCGGGGAGACCGCGCAGTATTTT.

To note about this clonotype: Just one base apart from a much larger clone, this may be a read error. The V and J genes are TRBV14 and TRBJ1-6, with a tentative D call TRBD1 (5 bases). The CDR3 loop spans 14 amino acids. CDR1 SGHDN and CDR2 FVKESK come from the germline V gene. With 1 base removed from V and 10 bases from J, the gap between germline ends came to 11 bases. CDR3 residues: CASSQGRGASPLHF. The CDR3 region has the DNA TGTGCCAGCAGCCAAGGGCGGGGCGCCTCACCCCTCCACTTT.

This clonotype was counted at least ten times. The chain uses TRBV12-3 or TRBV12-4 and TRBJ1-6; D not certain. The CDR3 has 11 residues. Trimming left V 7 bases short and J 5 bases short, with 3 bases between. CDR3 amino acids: CASTHNSPLHF. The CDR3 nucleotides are TGTGCCAGCACCCATAATTCACCCCTCCACTTT.

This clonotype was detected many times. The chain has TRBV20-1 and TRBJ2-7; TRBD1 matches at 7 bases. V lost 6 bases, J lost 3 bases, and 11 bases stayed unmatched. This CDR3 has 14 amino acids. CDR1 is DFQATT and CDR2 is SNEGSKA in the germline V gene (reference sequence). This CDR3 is CSAVPTGVRYEQYF. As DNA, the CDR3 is TGCAGTGCGGTACCAACAGGGGTGCGCTACGAGCAGTACTTC.

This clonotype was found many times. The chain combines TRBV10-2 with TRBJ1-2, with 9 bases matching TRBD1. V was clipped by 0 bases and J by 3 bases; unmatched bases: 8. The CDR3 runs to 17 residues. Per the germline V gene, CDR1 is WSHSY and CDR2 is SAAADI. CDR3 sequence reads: CASSESLIGQGYYGYTF. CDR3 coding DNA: TGCGCCAGCAGTGAGTCTTTAATAGGACAGGGGTACTATGGCTACACCTTC.

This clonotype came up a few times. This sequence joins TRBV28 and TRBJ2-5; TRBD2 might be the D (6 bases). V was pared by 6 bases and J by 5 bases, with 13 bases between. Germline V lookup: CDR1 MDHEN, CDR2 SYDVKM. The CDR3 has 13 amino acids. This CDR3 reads CASSWGVRETQYF. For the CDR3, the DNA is TGTGCCAGCAGCTGGGGGGTACGGGAGACCCAGTACTTC. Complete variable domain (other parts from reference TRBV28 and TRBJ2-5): DVKVTQSSRYLVKRTGEKVFLECVQDMDHENMFWYRQDPGLGLRLIYFSYDVKMKEKGDIPEGYSVSREKKERFSLILESASTNQTSMYLCASSWGVRETQYFGPGTRLLVL.

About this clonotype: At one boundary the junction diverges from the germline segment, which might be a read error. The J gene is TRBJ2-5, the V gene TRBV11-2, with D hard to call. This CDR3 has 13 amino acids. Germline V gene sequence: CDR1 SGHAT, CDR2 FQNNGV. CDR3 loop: CASSLETQEAQYF. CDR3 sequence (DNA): TGTGCCAGCAGCTTAGAGACTCAAGAGGCCCAGTACTTC.

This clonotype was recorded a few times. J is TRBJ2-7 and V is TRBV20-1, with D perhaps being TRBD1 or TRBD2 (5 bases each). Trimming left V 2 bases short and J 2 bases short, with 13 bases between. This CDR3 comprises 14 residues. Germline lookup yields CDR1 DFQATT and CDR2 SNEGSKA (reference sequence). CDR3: CSARPGRPTYEQYF. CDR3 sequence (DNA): TGCAGTGCTAGACCGGGACGGCCGACCTACGAGCAGTACTTC.

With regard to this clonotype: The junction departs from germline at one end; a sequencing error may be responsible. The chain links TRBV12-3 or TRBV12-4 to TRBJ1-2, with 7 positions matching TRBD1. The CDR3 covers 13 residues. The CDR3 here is CTSSLPGGYGYTF. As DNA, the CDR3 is TGTACCAGCAGTTTACCAGGGGGGTATGGCTACACCTTC.

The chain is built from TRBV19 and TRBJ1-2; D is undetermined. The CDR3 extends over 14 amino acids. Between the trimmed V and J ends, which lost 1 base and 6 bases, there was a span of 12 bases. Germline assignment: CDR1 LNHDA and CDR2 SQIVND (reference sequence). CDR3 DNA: TGTGCCAGTAGTATAGCCCCCGAAGCGCATGGCTACACCTTC. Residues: CASSIAPEAHGYTF. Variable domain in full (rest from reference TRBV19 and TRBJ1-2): DGGITQSPKYLFRKEGQNVTLSCEQNLNHDAMYWYRQDPGQGLRLIYYSQIVNDFQKGDIAEGYSVSREKKESFPLTVTSAQKNPTAFYLCASSIAPEAHGYTFGSGTRLTVV.